Listed here are 29 T cell receptor beta chains from one sample, sequenced in a study of blood T cell repertoires in COVID-19. Sequenced by immunoSEQ multiplex PCR; TCRdb stores in-frame clones only, minus some. The sample includes roughly 140,000 clones, 87% of them seen just once. Sequencing was performed on PBMCs or T cells enriched from blood (not recorded which). Source of these receptors: a man aged 55 to 70 who had recovered from COVID-19.

V is TRBV21-1 and J is TRBJ1-1; the table's D call TRBD1 went unverified against the DNA. TRBV21-1 is annotated as a pseudogene. This CDR3 region has 14 residues. The CDR3 is CASSETGADTEAFF. CDR3 DNA: TGTGCCAGCAGCGAGACAGGGGCGGACACTGAAGCTTTCTTT.

This clone was detected only once. The CDR3, as DNA: TGTGCCTGGAGTGTACGACAGGGGATTGATAATTCACCCCTCCACTTT. It specifies CAWSVRQGIDNSPLHF. V usage is TRBV30 and J usage is TRBJ1-6; 8 bases agree with TRBD1. Germline CDR1 is GTSNPN and CDR2 is SVGIG (reference sequence). The CDR3 is made up of 16 amino acids. With 0 bases clipped from V and 5 bases from J, the junction kept 6 bases outside the gene matches.

This clone was picked up one time. J is TRBJ1-5 and V is TRBV6-5; TRBD1 aligns across 7 bases. CDR3 size: 14 residues. Per the germline V gene, CDR1 is MNHEY and CDR2 is SVGAGI. With V trimmed by 6 bases and J by 7 bases, 9 bases remained unmatched. CDR3 DNA: TGTGCCAGCAGGGCGCAGGGGGTGGGGCAGCCCCAGCATTTT. This codes for CASRAQGVGQPQHF.

The chain is built from TRBV6-5 and TRBJ1-2; 8 bases map to TRBD1. Germline CDR1 reads MNHEY; CDR2 reads SVGAGI. The CDR3 is 14 amino acids. V trimming: 0 bases; J trimming: 7 bases; junction bases outside the gene matches: 4. CDR3 in amino acids: CASSYSGQGSGYTF. As DNA, the CDR3 is TGTGCCAGCAGTTACTCAGGACAGGGAAGTGGCTACACCTTC.

The J gene is TRBJ1-2, the V gene TRBV5-4; D gene uncertain. The germline V gene encodes CDR1 SGHNT and CDR2 YYREEE (reference sequence). Trimming took off 0 bases at V and 5 bases at J, with 8 bases between the two ends. CDR3 length: 13 amino acids. The CDR3 loop reads CASSLGTQYGYTF. The CDR3 bases are TGTGCCAGCAGCTTGGGGACTCAGTATGGCTACACCTTC.

Only one count was recorded for this clone. The chain is built from TRBV10-3 and TRBJ1-3; D remains ambiguous. The V and J ends lost 3 bases and 0 bases respectively, with 12 bases between them. The CDR3 has 16 amino acids. Per the germline V gene, CDR1 is ENHRY and CDR2 is SYGVKD. The CDR3 reads CAISDSRTTSGNTIYF. The CDR3 DNA is TGTGCCATCAGTGATAGCAGAACAACCTCTGGAAACACCATATATTTT.

The chain combines TRBV4-1 with TRBJ2-7; TRBD1 agrees at 7 bases. CDR1 is MGHRA and CDR2 is YSYEKL in the germline V gene. The V segment lost 3 bases and the J segment 2 bases; nucleotides outside the gene matches: 7. This CDR3 is 15 amino acids long. As DNA, the CDR3 is TGCGCCAGCAGCCAGCCCGCGACAGGGACCTACGAGCAGTACTTC. Translated, it gives CASSQPATGTYEQYF.

This chain connects TRBV5-5 to TRBJ1-6, with D possibly being TRBD1 (6 bases). The germline V gene has CDR1 SGHKS and CDR2 YYEKEE (reference sequence). This CDR3 region has 16 residues. Trimming left V 0 bases short and J 4 bases short, with 11 bases between. CDR3 coding DNA: TGTGCCAGCAGCTTGGCGCCCCAGGGGTATAATTCACCCCTCCACTTT. Amino acid sequence: CASSLAPQGYNSPLHF.

The rearrangement links TRBV19 to TRBJ1-2; perhaps TRBD1 as D (5 bases). The CDR3 length is 15 residues. Trimming took off 7 bases at V and 8 bases at J, with 23 bases between the two ends. Germline V gene data show CDR1 as LNHDA and CDR2 as SQIVND (reference sequence). Here the CDR3 DNA reads TGTGCCAGTAACCCGAGGACTACAGGTCTATTAGGCTACACCTTC. Its translation is CASNPRTTGLLGYTF.

This clone is a singleton in its sample. The rearrangement uses TRBV2 and TRBJ1-1, with TRBD1 identical over 9 bases. J was trimmed by 3 bases and V by 8 bases; bases with no gene match: 7. Germline CDR1 and CDR2: SNHLY and FYNNEI. The CDR3 is 14 residues long. The CDR3 region is CASRGQGWHTEAFF. The CDR3 region has the DNA TGTGCCAGCCGGGGACAGGGCTGGCACACTGAAGCTTTCTTT.

This chain joins TRBV27 and TRBJ1-2; D not certain. From germline, CDR1 is MNHEY and CDR2 SMNVEV (reference sequence). The CDR3 contains 13 residues. V was shortened by 5 bases and J by 6 bases, with 13 bases between the two germline ends. Here the CDR3 DNA reads TGTGCCAGCAGTCCCGCGACGCGGGATGGCTACACCTTC. Translation gives CASSPATRDGYTF.

This chain links TRBV12-3 or TRBV12-4 with TRBJ1-2; tentative D call: TRBD1 (6 bases). V dropped 3 bases and J dropped 12 bases, with 14 bases sitting between them. The CDR3 runs to 12 residues. This chain's CDR3 is CASSFLGAADTF. In nucleotides, the CDR3 is TGTGCCAGCAGTTTCCTGGGGGCGGCGGACACCTTC.

The CDR3 DNA follows: TGTGCCAGCAGCTTAATAGGACAGGTCTCTGGAAACACCATATATTTT. Protein: CASSLIGQVSGNTIYF. This sequence joins TRBV11-2 and TRBJ1-3, with 7 bases aligning to TRBD1. Germline CDR1 and CDR2: SGHAT and FQNNGV. The length of the CDR3 is 16 residues. V trimming: 2 bases; J trimming: 0 bases; junction bases outside the gene matches: 4. Combining the CDR3 with reference TRBV11-2 and TRBJ1-3 gives the whole variable domain EAGVAQSPRYKIIEKRQSVAFWCNPISGHATLYWYQQILGQGPKLLIQFQNNGVVDDSQLPKDRFSAERLKGVDSTLKIQPAKLEDSAVYLCASSLIGQVSGNTIYFGEGSWLTVV.

V and J are TRBV12-3 or TRBV12-4 and TRBJ1-2, with TRBD1 identical over 7 bases. V shed 5 bases, J shed 9 bases, and the junction held 9 bases outside the gene matches. CDR3 length equals 13 residues. In DNA, the CDR3 is TGTGCCAGCAGTACTAGGACAGGTCTAAGCTACACCTTC. This encodes CASSTRTGLSYTF.

The V and J genes are TRBV5-1 and TRBJ2-1; TRBD1 is a possible D gene (6 bases). The germline CDR1 and CDR2 sequences are SGHRS and YFSETQ. With 4 bases removed from V and 4 bases from J, the gap between germline ends came to 18 bases. This CDR3 spans 16 amino acids. CDR3 in amino acids: CASSREGQRVYNEQFF. Written as DNA, the CDR3 is TGCGCCAGCAGCCGAGAAGGACAGAGAGTATACAATGAGCAGTTCTTC.

The chain employs TRBV5-1 and TRBJ1-4; TRBD1 agrees at 8 bases. The germline V gene encodes CDR1 SGHRS and CDR2 YFSETQ. Unmatched junction bases numbered 7, after V lost 7 bases and J lost 8 bases. The CDR3 covers 13 residues. CDR3 loop: CASARGLGEKLFF. CDR3 bases: TGCGCCAGCGCCAGGGGGCTTGGAGAAAAACTGTTTTTT.

The gene calls are TRBV7-2 and TRBJ2-1; 10 nucleotides match TRBD2. This CDR3 contains 17 residues. Unmatched junction bases numbered 14, after V lost 2 bases and J lost 10 bases. The germline CDR1 and CDR2 sequences are SGHTA and FQGNSA. The CDR3 protein is CASSLTLLAGRFGEQFF. The CDR3 DNA follows: TGTGCCAGCAGCTTAACCTTACTAGCGGGAAGGTTTGGGGAGCAGTTCTTC.

The V and J genes are TRBV5-1 and TRBJ2-3, with D perhaps TRBD2 (6 bases). There are 15 residues in the CDR3. The V and J ends lost 1 base and 0 bases respectively, with 9 bases between them. Per the germline V gene, CDR1 is SGHRS and CDR2 is YFSETQ. The CDR3: CASSLLGLSTDTQYF. The CDR3 region has the DNA TGCGCCAGCAGCTTGTTGGGACTGAGCACAGATACGCAGTATTTT.

The genes are TRBV19 and TRBJ2-7, with a tentative D call TRBD1 (6 bases). Trimming shortened V by 5 bases and J by 3 bases, and 14 bases separated the two germline ends. This CDR3 comprises 14 residues. Germline CDR1 LNHDA, CDR2 SQIVND (reference sequence). The CDR3: CASSGRDNIYEQYF. The CDR3 DNA follows: TGTGCCAGTAGTGGCCGGGACAACATCTACGAGCAGTACTTC.

This rearrangement joins TRBV11-2 to TRBJ2-2, with D maybe TRBD1 (6 bases). V lost 3 bases and J 7 bases, leaving 9 bases between the germline ends. The germline V gene has CDR1 SGHAT and CDR2 FQNNGV. The CDR3 totals 13 residues. The CDR3 DNA follows: TGTGCCAGCAGCTTGGACAGTGGCGGGGAGCTGTTTTTT. It translates to CASSLDSGGELFF.

The V and J genes are TRBV14 and TRBJ2-7; tentatively, D is TRBD2 (6 bases). From germline, CDR1 is SGHDN and CDR2 FVKESK. This CDR3 is built from 15 residues. Between the trimmed V and J ends, which lost 1 base and 0 bases, there was a span of 10 bases. The CDR3 sequence is CASSQGGVLSYEQYF. The CDR3 DNA follows: TGTGCCAGCAGCCAAGGGGGGGTCCTCTCCTACGAGCAGTACTTC.

The genes are TRBV6-1 and TRBJ2-7; tentatively, D is TRBD2 (7 bases). Trimming removed 1 base from V and 1 base from J, with 14 bases in between. Germline assignment: CDR1 MNHNS and CDR2 SASEGT. There are 16 residues in the CDR3. CDR3 protein: CASSEVSGGVSYEQYF. The CDR3 coding sequence is TGTGCCAGCAGTGAAGTCTCGGGGGGCGTATCCTACGAGCAGTACTTC.

The chain has TRBV5-4 and TRBJ2-7; weak D call: TRBD1 (6 bases). The length of the CDR3 is 14 residues. Trimming shortened V by 5 bases and J by 1 base, and 13 bases separated the two germline ends. Looked up from germline, CDR1 is SGHNT and CDR2 is YYREEE (reference sequence). CDR3 in amino acids: CASRPGQSSYEQYF. In DNA form, the CDR3 reads TGTGCCAGCAGACCCGGACAGTCGTCCTACGAGCAGTACTTC.

The rearrangement joins TRBV9 to TRBJ2-5, with 9 bases aligning to TRBD2. The V gene end was trimmed by 3 bases and the J gene end by 7 bases; junction bases not matched to a gene: 10. This CDR3 has 15 amino acids. Germline-derived CDR1 and CDR2 are SGDLS and YYNGEE. For the CDR3, the DNA is TGTGCCAGCAGCGGTAGCGGGAGCTTTGTAGGGACCCAGTACTTC. It codes for CASSGSGSFVGTQYF.

Of note for this clone: This specimen includes other DNA sequences encoding the same CDR3. The rearrangement links TRBV27 to TRBJ1-5, with TRBD1 as a possible D gene (5 bases). Germline-derived CDR1 and CDR2 are MNHEY and SMNVEV (reference sequence). V lost 2 bases and J 2 bases, leaving 7 bases between the germline ends. The CDR3 is 14 amino acids. The CDR3 sequence: CASSLSRGNQPQHF. The CDR3 DNA is TGTGCCAGCAGTTTAAGCAGGGGCAATCAGCCCCAGCATTTT.

The CDR3 spells CASSPFGRYEQYF. The CDR3 region has the DNA TGTGCCAGCAGCCCCTTTGGCAGGTACGAGCAGTACTTC. The chain employs TRBV7-2 and TRBJ2-7, with D unclear. In germline, CDR1 is SGHTA, CDR2 FQGNSA. The CDR3 consists of 13 residues. V was trimmed by 5 bases and J by 4 bases, leaving 12 bases between them.

V is TRBV19 and J is TRBJ1-1; 7 bases are shared with TRBD1. Germline V gene data show CDR1 as LNHDA and CDR2 as SQIVND (reference sequence). This CDR3 contains 14 residues. Unmatched junction bases numbered 5, after V lost 6 bases and J lost 1 base. CDR3 region: CASRPGQKNTEAFF. For the CDR3, the DNA is TGTGCCAGTAGACCGGGACAGAAGAACACTGAAGCTTTCTTT.

The chain recombines TRBV5-6 with TRBJ2-3, with TRBD2 identical over 13 bases. This CDR3 comprises 15 residues. Unmatched junction bases numbered 3, after V lost 2 bases and J lost 6 bases. Germline V CDR1 and CDR2: SGHDT, YYEEEE. CDR3 protein: CASSFWTSGSDTQYF. In nucleotides, the CDR3 is TGTGCCAGCAGCTTCTGGACTAGCGGGAGCGATACGCAGTATTTT.

The CDR3 sequence: CASSPRGGDTGELFF. For the CDR3, the DNA is TGTGCCAGCAGCCCCCGGGGAGGGGACACCGGGGAGCTGTTTTTT. The J gene is TRBJ2-2, the V gene TRBV7-3; TRBD2 agrees at 7 bases. The CDR3 length is 15 residues. Trimming cost V 5 bases and J 3 bases; bases outside gene matches: 6. The germline V gene has CDR1 SGHTA and CDR2 FQGTGA.